The source of this TCR beta chain is a study of cytomegalovirus exposure and HLA in healthy donors. Germline V CDR1 and CDR2: SQVTM, ANQGSEA. V was pared by 4 bases and J by 7 bases, with 12 bases of the junction left unmatched. The CDR3 sequence is 15 residues long. For this clone: What it binds is not known.

Study results and limitations: Upon later analysis, TCR association rates were observed to vary by HLA locus, being highest for DRB1 and lowest for HLA-C.

Vbeta (60) and Jbeta (13) primers were used in the PCR. The data were produced by immunoSEQ multiplex PCR, yet TCRdb's version contains in-frame clones alone and is incomplete. The sample contains 85,000 to 100,000 clones, approximately 63% of which appear only once. Source material: PBMCs. This clonotype originated in a woman under 40 in good health and CMV-seronegative. The rearrangement links TRBV29-1 to TRBJ2-1, with 8 bases lining up with TRBD2. The CDR3 region is CSVGGAGGHRNEQFF. The CDR3 bases are TGCAGCGTTGGCGGGGCGGGGGGACATAGGAATGAGCAGTTCTTC.